The rows below give T cell receptor beta chains drawn from one sample of a study of CD8 T cells in ankylosing spondylitis. A single record per CDR3 protein comes from TCRdb applying MiXCR to the 5' RACE reads. The sample contains about 210,000 distinct CDR3 sequences, more than 5.5% of which appear only once. The source material was blood, either unsorted or a sorted T cell fraction (not recorded which). These receptors all come from a male donor with ankylosing spondylitis. The CDR3 runs from the conserved cysteine through the conserved F or W. Each record gives: clone size, D gene, J gene, V gene, CDR3 DNA, CDR3 protein. A D gene is named only where the DNA matches it firmly. The size field is filled for only some rows; it gives once, few, many or a size class.

many | . | TRBJ2-3 | TRBV4-3 | TGCGCCAGCAGCCAAGATAGGGCTAGCGCTAGCACAGATACGCAGTATTTT | CASSQDRASASTDTQYF
many | TRBD2 | TRBJ2-1 | TRBV14 | TGTGCCAGCAGCTGGGGAGCGGGAGATGAGCAGTTCTTC | CASSWGAGDEQFF
. | TRBD2 | TRBJ2-2 | TRBV6-1 | TGTGCCAGCAGCGGGGGGATGGCCGGGGAGCTGTTTTTT | CASSGGMAGELFF
many | TRBD1 | TRBJ1-1 | TRBV4-3 | TGCGCCAGCAGCCAGGGACAGGGAACCATCGGGGAAGCTTTCTTT | CASSQGQGTIGEAFF
many | . | TRBJ1-2 | TRBV6-2/TRBV6-3 | TGTGCCAGCACCAGGACGGGTTCCTATGGCTACACCTTC | CASTRTGSYGYTF
many | . | TRBJ2-4 | TRBV9 | TGTGCCAGCAGCGTAGGACCGCAAGACTATCTAGCCAAAAACATTCAGTACTTC | CASSVGPQDYLAKNIQYF
many | . | TRBJ1-3 | TRBV4-3 | TGCGCCAGCAGCCAAGGGGGATATGGAAACACCATATATTTT | CASSQGGYGNTIYF
many | . | TRBJ2-7 | TRBV4-3 | TGCGCCAGCAGCCCCGGTACGAATTCCTACGAGCAGTACTTC | CASSPGTNSYEQYF
few | . | TRBJ1-2 | TRBV5-1 | TGCGCCAGCCGAGCGGTGGAGGATGGCTACACCTTC | CASRAVEDGYTF
many | . | TRBJ2-4 | TRBV3-1 | TGTGCCAGCAGCCCCATTGTGGGGGGGCGGCACCATGACATTCAGTACTTC | CASSPIVGGRHHDIQYF
few | . | TRBJ2-1 | TRBV7-2 | TGTGCCAGCAGCTGGGGGCCCCCCAGTGAGCAGTTCTTC | CASSWGPPSEQFF
many | . | TRBJ1-2 | TRBV6-5 | TGTGCCAGCAGTTACGGGTATGGCTACACCTTC | CASSYGYGYTF
many | . | TRBJ1-1 | TRBV4-3 | TGCGCCAGCAGCCCTTCCCCCCGGGCTGAAGCTTTCTTT | CASSPSPRAEAFF
many | . | TRBJ1-2 | TRBV9 | TGTGCCAGCAGCCCGCGTGACGCTTATGGCTACACCTTC | CASSPRDAYGYTF
few | . | TRBJ2-5 | TRBV15 | TGTGCCACCAGCAGTGCCGGCCAAGAGACCCAGTACTTC | CATSSAGQETQYF
. | . | TRBJ2-7 | TRBV4-3 | TGCGCCAGCAGCCAAGATCGACCGGGTCCCTACGAGCAGTACTTC | CASSQDRPGPYEQYF
many | . | TRBJ1-1 | TRBV20-1 | TGCAGTGCTAGAGATACATGGGGTTCTAACACTGAAGCTTTCTTT | CSARDTWGSNTEAFF
. | . | TRBJ2-7 | TRBV11-3 | TGTGCCAGCAGCTTAGGAGCGGACAGTCCCTACGAGCAGTACTTC | CASSLGADSPYEQYF
few | TRBD1 | TRBJ1-1 | TRBV4-1 | TGCGCCAGCAGCCGAGGGGACAGGGATAGTGCTGAAGCTTTCTTT | CASSRGDRDSAEAFF
few | . | TRBJ2-1 | TRBV9 | TGTGCCAGCAGCGTATATTCTAGCCGCGGGGAGGAGCAGTTCTTC | CASSVYSSRGEEQFF
many | . | TRBJ2-3 | TRBV28 | TGTGCCAGCAGTTTACTGGGCGGGGTAGGGACTAGCACAGATACGCAGTATTTT | CASSLLGGVGTSTDTQYF
many | . | TRBJ2-1 | TRBV7-9 | TGTGCCAGCAGCATAGTCTTCGCTGAGCAGTTCTTC | CASSIVFAEQFF